Shown below are 17 T cell receptor beta chains from a single sample sequenced in a study of cytomegalovirus exposure and HLA in healthy donors. 13 Jbeta primers and 60 Vbeta primers were used for the PCR. The repertoire was sequenced with immunoSEQ multiplex PCR; TCRdb's copy has only in-frame clones and lacks some. The repertoire holds 120,000 or so clones, with over 60% as singletons. The sequencing sample was made of PBMCs. The receptors originated from a man younger than 40 in good health and CMV-seronegative.

The chain is built from TRBV7-9 and TRBJ1-3; 7 positions match TRBD1. The CDR3 extends over 15 amino acids. V dropped 5 bases and J dropped 0; count of bases not matched to a gene: 4. Looked up from germline, CDR1 is SEHNR and CDR2 is FQNEAQ (reference sequence). The CDR3 region has the DNA TGTGCCAGCAGCCCCCGGGACAGCTCTGGAAACACCATATATTTT. This gives the protein CASSPRDSSGNTIYF.

V gene TRBV27 combines with J gene TRBJ2-2; 8 nucleotides match TRBD1. CDR1 and CDR2 (germline): MNHEY, SMNVEV (reference sequence). The CDR3 totals 15 residues. The V and J ends lost 5 bases and 5 bases, in that order; junction bases with no gene match: 7. The CDR3, as DNA: TGTGCCAGCAGTCACGGACAGGGTGCGACCGGGGAGCTGTTTTTT. Protein: CASSHGQGATGELFF.

This clone appeared a few times. V usage is TRBV6-5 and J usage is TRBJ1-2, with D unresolved. The CDR3 sequence is 15 residues long. Germline V CDR1 and CDR2: MNHEY, SVGAGI. The ends were cut back, 0 bases at V and 0 bases at J, with 8 bases in the middle. CDR3 bases: TGTGCCAGCAGTTACTCCGGTGCAACTAACTATGGCTACACCTTC. Protein product: CASSYSGATNYGYTF.

The chain carries TRBV6-1 and TRBJ2-2; D is perhaps TRBD2 (5 bases). The ends were cut back, 3 bases at V and 7 bases at J, with 15 bases in the middle. This CDR3 spans 15 amino acids. From germline, CDR1 is MNHNS and CDR2 SASEGT. This CDR3 reads CASSDLHGDGGELFF. The CDR3 bases are TGTGCCAGCAGTGACCTCCACGGGGATGGCGGGGAGCTGTTTTTT.

The chain combines TRBV5-1 with TRBJ2-3; D perhaps matches TRBD1 (6 bases). Trimming shortened V by 0 bases and J by 0 bases, and 8 bases separated the two germline ends. CDR1 is SGHRS and CDR2 is YFSETQ in the germline V gene. The CDR3 extends over 15 amino acids. DNA for the CDR3: TGCGCCAGCAGCTTGGGAGGGGGTAGCACAGATACGCAGTATTTT. Amino acid sequence: CASSLGGGSTDTQYF.

CDR3 sequence (DNA): TGTGCCTGGGGGATCGGGGGATTTGGGGCCAACGTCCTGACTTTC. This encodes CAWGIGGFGANVLTF. This chain connects TRBV30 to TRBJ2-6; maybe TRBD2 (6 bases). The CDR3 has 15 residues. Germline loops: CDR1 GTSNPN, CDR2 SVGIG (reference sequence). V lost 5 bases and J 3 bases, leaving 14 bases between the germline ends.

This clone showed up just once. This chain connects TRBV5-6 to TRBJ1-5, with TRBD1 as a possible D gene (6 bases). CDR3 length equals 14 residues. V shed 4 bases and J shed 5 bases, with 13 bases lying between them. The V gene's germline CDR1 is SGHDT and CDR2 YYEEEE. In DNA form, the CDR3 reads TGTGCCAGCAGCGAACAGGGTCGGGATCAGCCCCAGCATTTT. Its translation is CASSEQGRDQPQHF.

The chain links TRBV6-5 to TRBJ2-7; D call uncertain. The germline gives CDR1 MNHEY, CDR2 SVGAGI. CDR3 length equals 16 residues. V lost 0 bases and J 2 bases, leaving 14 bases between the germline ends. CDR3 in DNA: TGTGCCAGCAGTTACTCGGAGCTTGTCCCCACCTACGAGCAGTACTTC. This sequence encodes CASSYSELVPTYEQYF.

V and J are TRBV4-1 and TRBJ1-5; D unclear. The CDR3 consists of 14 residues. Germline V gives CDR1 MGHRA, CDR2 YSYEKL. V gave up 3 bases and J gave up 4 bases, with 10 bases separating them. In nucleotides, the CDR3 is TGCGCCAGCAGCCATCCCCTCGGTAATCAGCCCCAGCATTTT. It translates to CASSHPLGNQPQHF.

Only one count was recorded for this clone. The chain recombines TRBV9 with TRBJ1-3, with 7 positions matching TRBD1. There are 16 residues in the CDR3. CDR1 SGDLS and CDR2 YYNGEE come from the germline V gene. J lost 5 bases, V lost 3 bases, and 11 bases had no gene match. CDR3 sequence: CASSAASGTVRNTIYF. CDR3 DNA sequence: TGTGCCAGCAGCGCTGCGTCCGGGACAGTAAGAAACACCATATATTTT.

This clone appeared once. V and J are TRBV9 and TRBJ2-2; TRBD1 agrees at 10 bases. The V segment lost 3 bases and the J segment 5 bases; nucleotides outside the gene matches: 7. Germline loops: CDR1 SGDLS, CDR2 YYNGEE. The CDR3 is 16 amino acids. CDR3: CASSGNSGQGTGELFF. CDR3 coding DNA: TGTGCCAGCAGCGGAAACTCGGGACAGGGGACCGGGGAGCTGTTTTTT.

The chain carries TRBV21-1 and TRBJ2-2; the DNA was not used to check the table's D call, TRBD1. TRBV21-1 is designated a pseudogene. This CDR3 has 15 amino acids. The CDR3 region is CASSKKARVPGELFF. In DNA, the CDR3 is TGTGCCAGCAGCAAAAAGGCCAGGGTCCCCGGGGAGCTGTTTTTT.

This sequence joins TRBV5-6 and TRBJ2-3; D may be TRBD2 (6 bases). Looked up from germline, CDR1 is SGHDT and CDR2 is YYEEEE. The CDR3 loop spans 15 amino acids. Trimming removed 0 bases at V and 8 bases at J, with 16 bases between. CDR3 protein: CASSLGGTPVGTQYF. DNA for the CDR3: TGTGCCAGCAGCTTGGGCGGGACCCCGGTGGGTACGCAGTATTTT.

The chain recombines TRBV7-9 with TRBJ2-1; no definite D call. V dropped 3 bases and J dropped 7 bases, with 10 bases sitting between them. Per the germline V gene, CDR1 is SEHNR and CDR2 is FQNEAQ (reference sequence). This CDR3 contains 13 residues. The CDR3 nucleotides read TGTGCCAGCAGCTTCTCCAGAGGAAATGAGCAGTTCTTC. It translates to CASSFSRGNEQFF. Drawing the rest from reference TRBV7-9 and TRBJ2-1, the complete variable domain is DTGVSQNPRHKITKRGQNVTFRCDPISEHNRLYWYRQTLGQGPEFLTYFQNEAQLEKSRLLSDRFSAERPKGSFSTLEIQRTEQGDSAMYLCASSFSRGNEQFFGPGTRLTVL.

The V and J genes are TRBV4-1 and TRBJ1-5; a possible D gene is TRBD1 (5 bases). The CDR3 consists of 17 residues. The ends were cut back, 4 bases at V and 0 bases at J, with 16 bases in the middle. Germline lookup yields CDR1 MGHRA and CDR2 YSYEKL. The CDR3 DNA is TGCGCCAGCAGCCTCGCGATGGAGGGACTTAGCAATCAGCCCCAGCATTTT. Translating it yields CASSLAMEGLSNQPQHF.

The rearrangement links TRBV4-1 to TRBJ2-3; D is ambiguous. Germline lookup yields CDR1 MGHRA and CDR2 YSYEKL. V lost 2 bases and J 0 bases, leaving 9 bases between the germline ends. The CDR3 sequence is 15 residues long. This chain's CDR3 is CASSQIPPSTDTQYF. CDR3 in DNA: TGCGCCAGCAGCCAAATCCCTCCTAGCACAGATACGCAGTATTTT.

V usage is TRBV5-1 and J usage is TRBJ2-7, with 8 positions matching TRBD2. The V gene's germline CDR1 is SGHRS and CDR2 YFSETQ. The length of the CDR3 is 15 residues. The trim removed 4 bases at V and 5 bases at J, leaving 11 bases unmatched. CDR3 DNA: TGCGCCAGCAGCCTAGAAGCGGGAGTTGGACACGAGCAGTACTTC. Its translation is CASSLEAGVGHEQYF.